Listed below are T cell receptor beta chains from one sample, sequenced in a study of regulatory T cells. Using immunoSEQ multiplex PCR, the repertoire was profiled, and TCRdb retains in-frame clones only, with some absent. The table includes 10,000 or so clones, about 80% detected once. Sequenced: CD8+ T cells sorted from blood. The receptors originated from a person between 18 and 30 years old with CD3G deficiency. CDR3s include the opening cysteine and the closing phenylalanine or tryptophan. The D gene is left open where the match is weak. Size values are once, few and many counts, or a class for expanded clones, and some rows have none.

NA,TRBV28,NA,TRBJ2-3,CASSLTGVADTQYF,TGTGCCAGCAGTTTAACGGGAGTGGCAGATACGCAGTATTTT
NA,TRBV21-1,NA,TRBJ1-1,CASNLPENTEAFF,TGTGCCAGCAACCTTCCAGAGAACACTGAAGCTTTCTTT
TRBD1,TRBV28,NA,TRBJ1-5,CASSRQGRPQHF,TGTGCCAGCAGCCGACAGGGGCGGCCCCAGCATTTT
TRBD1,TRBV6-1,NA,TRBJ1-2,CASSRQGAYGYTF,TGTGCCAGCAGTAGACAGGGGGCCTATGGCTACACCTTC
NA,TRBV5-1,NA,TRBJ2-7,CASSPTGFSYEQYF,TGCGCCAGCAGCCCAACAGGGTTCTCCTACGAGCAGTACTTC
TRBD1,TRBV5-1,NA,TRBJ1-4,CASSWTGVNEKLFF,TGCGCCAGCAGCTGGACAGGAGTAAATGAAAAACTGTTTTTT
NA,TRBV7-8,medium-sized,TRBJ2-7,CASSLVGGNYEQYF,TGTGCCAGCAGCTTAGTCGGTGGTAACTACGAGCAGTACTTC
TRBD1,TRBV28,NA,TRBJ1-1,CASSLFAGGVLHTEAFF,TGTGCCAGCAGTTTATTCGCAGGGGGCGTCTTACACACTGAAGCTTTCTTT
NA,TRBV28,NA,TRBJ1-1,CASSFSLTDEAFF,TGTGCCAGCAGTTTTAGTTTGACAGATGAAGCTTTCTTT
NA,TRBV11-3,once,TRBJ1-1,CASSLRLNTEAFF,TGTGCCAGCAGCTTAAGGCTGAACACTGAAGCTTTCTTT
NA,TRBV5-1,NA,TRBJ2-2,CASSLGGNTGELFF,TGCGCCAGCAGCTTGGGCGGGAACACCGGGGAGCTGTTTTTT
TRBD1,TRBV13,NA,TRBJ1-2,CASSLGAGTGIRGGYTF,TGTGCCAGCAGCTTAGGTGCCGGGACAGGGATTCGCGGGGGCTACACCTTC
TRBD2,TRBV28,NA,TRBJ2-3,CASSGEPSGRAADTQYF,TGTGCCAGCAGTGGGGAACCTAGCGGGAGGGCCGCAGATACGCAGTATTTT
NA,TRBV5-1,NA,TRBJ2-6,CASRYGSVHKSGQRPDF,TGCGCCAGCCGGTACGGATCGGTTCACAAGTCGGGCCAACGTCCTGACTTC
NA,TRBV27,NA,TRBJ2-1,CASSKRTGFHEQFF,TGTGCCAGCAGTAAACGAACAGGGTTCCATGAGCAGTTCTTC
TRBD2,TRBV7-8,NA,TRBJ2-7,CASSSREGRNEQYF,TGTGCCAGCAGCTCCAGGGAGGGGAGGAACGAGCAGTACTTC
TRBD1,TRBV7-2,NA,TRBJ1-1,CASSLLGTDHTEAFF,TGTGCCAGCAGCCTCCTCGGGACAGACCACACTGAAGCTTTCTTT
NA,TRBV28,once,TRBJ2-3,CASSLNPGADTQYF,TGTGCCAGCAGTTTAAATCCAGGAGCAGATACGCAGTATTTT
TRBD1,TRBV10-3,NA,TRBJ1-2,CAISESGGRDGYTF,TGTGCCATCAGTGAATCAGGGGGGCGCGATGGCTACACCTTC
TRBD2,TRBV14,NA,TRBJ2-1,CASSQDLGGRPNEQFF,TGTGCCAGCAGCCAAGATCTGGGGGGGAGGCCCAATGAGCAGTTCTTC
NA,TRBV13,NA,TRBJ1-1,CASSSSQGGTEAFF,TGTGCCAGCAGCTCGTCACAGGGAGGCACTGAAGCTTTCTTT
NA,TRBV19,NA,TRBJ2-7,CASSITSKDEQYF,TGTGCCAGTAGTATAACTAGTAAAGACGAGCAGTACTTC
NA,TRBV7-3,once,TRBJ2-7,CASSPMASPVPYEQYF,TGTGCCAGCAGCCCGATGGCCTCGCCGGTACCCTACGAGCAGTACTTC
TRBD1,TRBV19,NA,TRBJ1-1,CASQGTGEAFF,TGTGCCAGTCAGGGGACAGGCGAAGCTTTCTTT
NA,TRBV28,NA,TRBJ2-7,CASSLQGNYEQYF,TGTGCCAGCAGCCTACAGGGTAACTACGAGCAGTACTTC
TRBD1,TRBV7-8,NA,TRBJ2-7,CASSLAGGSYEQYF,TGCGCCAGCAGCTTAGCAGGGGGTTCCTACGAGCAGTACTTC
NA,TRBV28,NA,TRBJ2-7,CASSPTGNEQYF,TGTGCCAGCAGTCCAACGGGGAACGAGCAGTACTTC
NA,TRBV19,NA,TRBJ2-3,CASSIVPADTQYF,TGTGCCAGTAGTATAGTCCCCGCAGATACGCAGTATTTT
NA,TRBV6-6,NA,TRBJ2-6,CASSYYSGANVLTF,TGTGCCAGCAGTTACTACTCTGGGGCCAACGTCCTGACTTTC
TRBD1,TRBV9,NA,TRBJ2-3,CASSEGTGTDTQYF,TGTGCCAGCAGCGAAGGGACAGGCACAGATACGCAGTATTTT
NA,TRBV6-1,NA,TRBJ2-3,CASSVLTDTQYF,TGTGCCAGCAGTGTCCTGACAGATACGCAGTATTTT
TRBD1,TRBV28,NA,TRBJ2-7,CASSLDRVSEQYF,TGTGCCAGCAGTTTGGACAGGGTGAGCGAGCAGTACTTC
TRBD2,TRBV30,few,TRBJ2-7,CGLAGAPRNEQYF,TGCGGACTAGCGGGAGCACCACGTAACGAGCAGTACTTC
NA,TRBV5-1,medium-sized,TRBJ2-7,CASGEGTNPYEQYF,TGCGCCAGCGGGGAGGGGACAAACCCCTACGAGCAGTACTTC
NA,TRBV19,once,TRBJ2-7,CASSIRGGAQQYF,TGTGCCAGTAGTATCAGAGGCGGTGCTCAGCAGTACTTC
NA,TRBV5-1,NA,TRBJ2-1,CASSLVAGVAYNEQFF,TGCGCCAGCAGCTTGGTCGCAGGAGTGGCCTACAATGAGCAGTTCTTC
NA,TRBV27,NA,TRBJ1-1,CASSLTGNTEAFF,TGTGCCAGCAGTTTGACAGGGAACACTGAAGCTTTCTTT
TRBD2,TRBV10-3,NA,TRBJ2-7,CAISESDRRGAPQYF,TGTGCCATCAGTGAGTCGGATCGGCGGGGGGCCCCGCAGTACTTC